A single sample is the source of the 30 T cell receptor beta chains below, sequenced in a study of cytomegalovirus exposure and HLA in healthy donors. Repertoires were generated with immunoSEQ multiplex PCR, while TCRdb's copy carries only in-frame clones and drops some. The sample shows 150,000 to 200,000 clones, approximately 84% of them seen only once. Sequencing used PBMCs. All receptors derive from a man aged 18 to 30 in good health and CMV-seropositive.

This clone was counted a few times. V usage is TRBV6-1 and J usage is TRBJ2-7, with a tentative D call TRBD1 (5 bases). The CDR3 contains 17 residues. Germline V gives CDR1 MNHNS, CDR2 SASEGT. The V gene lost 4 bases and the J gene lost 3 bases, with 22 bases spanning the gap. CDR3 amino acids: CASSVSGSGQRNYEQYF. The DNA for the CDR3 is TGTGCCAGCAGTGTTTCAGGGTCCGGACAAAGAAACTACGAGCAGTACTTC.

V and J are TRBV28 and TRBJ2-3, with a tentative D call TRBD2 (5 bases). The V and J ends lost 5 bases and 3 bases respectively, with 15 bases between them. From germline, CDR1 is MDHEN and CDR2 SYDVKM. This CDR3 spans 15 amino acids. In DNA, the CDR3 is TGTGCCAGCAGTCGTGGGAGCATAGTGACAGATACGCAGTATTTT. It translates to CASSRGSIVTDTQYF. The complete variable domain, with remaining parts taken from reference TRBV28 and TRBJ2-3, reads DVKVTQSSRYLVKRTGEKVFLECVQDMDHENMFWYRQDPGLGLRLIYFSYDVKMKEKGDIPEGYSVSREKKERFSLILESASTNQTSMYLCASSRGSIVTDTQYFGPGTRLTVL.

The chain has TRBV5-6 and TRBJ1-1; D ambiguous. The V end lost 2 bases, the J end lost 5 bases, and 10 bases lay between the germline ends. The CDR3 has 13 amino acids. Germline V CDR1 and CDR2: SGHDT, YYEEEE. The CDR3 loop reads CASSLGGLTEAFF. CDR3 in DNA: TGTGCCAGCAGCTTAGGAGGGCTGACTGAAGCTTTCTTT.

The rearrangement uses TRBV18 and TRBJ2-7, with 9 bases matching TRBD1. Losses at the gene ends were 2 bases for V and 3 bases for J; bases not matched to a gene: 2. The CDR3 has 14 residues. Germline-derived CDR1 and CDR2 are KGHSH and LQKENI. The chain's CDR3 is CASSPGGQGYEQYF. The CDR3 DNA reads as TGTGCCAGCTCACCAGGGGGACAGGGCTACGAGCAGTACTTC.

This clone was seen a few times. The chain has TRBV30 and TRBJ1-4; D is unclear. Germline V gives CDR1 GTSNPN, CDR2 SVGIG (reference sequence). Trimming stripped 0 bases from V and 4 bases from J, with 15 bases between. The CDR3 is 16 amino acids. This CDR3 is CAWSVLEWRYNEKLFF. The CDR3 DNA sequence: TGTGCCTGGAGTGTATTAGAGTGGCGGTATAATGAAAAACTGTTTTTT.

This sequence joins TRBV7-6 and TRBJ2-7; tentatively, D is TRBD2 (6 bases). This CDR3 spans 15 amino acids. Per the germline V gene, CDR1 is SGHVS and CDR2 is FNYEAQ. Deletions cut 4 bases from V and 0 bases from J, with 13 bases between. CDR3 sequence: CASSWGDLFSYEQYF. Here the CDR3 DNA reads TGTGCCAGCAGCTGGGGGGACTTATTCTCCTACGAGCAGTACTTC.

In regard to this clone: Only one base separates this from a far larger clonotype, so it likely reflects a read error. Other DNA sequences within the sample encode an identical CDR3. The V call is TRBV5-4, the J call TRBJ2-1; 7 nucleotides align to TRBD1. Per the germline V gene, CDR1 is SGHNT and CDR2 is YYREEE (reference sequence). The CDR3 runs 14 residues. The CDR3 region is CASSQGDNYNEQFF. In DNA form, the CDR3 reads TGTGCTAGCAGCCAGGGGGATAACTACAATGAGCAGTTCTTC.

V usage is TRBV5-4 and J usage is TRBJ2-7, with 7 bases that match TRBD2. CDR1 and CDR2 from the germline V gene are SGHNT and YYREEE (reference sequence). The junction had 13 bases not matched to a gene; V was cut back by 9 bases and J by 4 bases. This CDR3 comprises 14 residues. Here the CDR3 DNA reads TGTGCCACTTCGCGGGAGACGTCGAGGTACGAGCAGTACTTC. Translated: CATSRETSRYEQYF.

The chain is built from TRBV27 and TRBJ1-2; 7 bases agree with TRBD1. The CDR3 contains 13 residues. V shed 3 bases and J 3 bases; nucleotides not matched to a gene: 1. Germline CDR1 is MNHEY and CDR2 is SMNVEV (reference sequence). CDR3 sequence: CASSFQGDYGYTF. The CDR3 DNA reads as TGTGCCAGCAGTTTCCAGGGGGACTATGGCTACACCTTC.

The CDR3 DNA is TGTGCCAGCAGTTCAGGGGGTTCTTATAGCAATCAGCCCCAGCATTTT. Its translation is CASSSGGSYSNQPQHF. J is TRBJ1-5 and V is TRBV27, with 7 positions matching TRBD1. Per germline, CDR1 MNHEY and CDR2 SMNVEV (reference sequence). V dropped 4 bases and J dropped 0; count of bases not matched to a gene: 6. The length of the CDR3 is 16 residues.

The V call is TRBV5-4, the J call TRBJ2-7; 8 bases agree with TRBD2. The CDR3 has 14 residues. V trimming: 4 bases; J trimming: 0 bases; junction bases outside the gene matches: 3. Germline values: CDR1 SGHNT, CDR2 YYREEE (reference sequence). CDR3 region: CASSPSGSSYEQYF. The CDR3 DNA reads TGTGCCAGCAGCCCAAGCGGGAGCTCCTACGAGCAGTACTTC.

The chain has TRBV25-1 and TRBJ1-2; D is unresolved. The V end lost 1 base, the J end lost 4 bases, and 7 bases lay between the germline ends. This CDR3 contains 13 residues. Germline V gene lookup returns CDR1 MGHDK and CDR2 SYGVNS. CDR3 protein: CASSESPSYGYTF. The CDR3 nucleotides read TGTGCCAGCAGTGAATCCCCCAGCTATGGCTACACCTTC.

This clone was detected only once. The J gene is TRBJ2-3, the V gene TRBV7-2; 10 bases are shared with TRBD2. The V gene's germline CDR1 is SGHTA and CDR2 FQGNSA. This CDR3 is 17 amino acids long. The V segment lost 1 base and the J segment 1 base; nucleotides outside the gene matches: 5. CDR3 sequence reads: CASSLEREGFGTDTQYF. The CDR3 nucleotides read TGTGCCAGCAGCTTAGAGCGGGAGGGATTCGGCACAGATACGCAGTATTTT. The full variable domain, in which reference TRBV7-2 and TRBJ2-3 provide the parts outside the CDR3, is GAGVSQSPSNKVTEKGKDVELRCDPISGHTALYWYRQSLGQGLEFLIYFQGNSAPDKSGLPSDRFSAERTGGSVSTLTIQRTQQEDSAVYLCASSLEREGFGTDTQYFGPGTRLTVL.

V is TRBV5-1 and J is TRBJ2-7; 11 bases match TRBD2. There are 14 residues in the CDR3. V shed 5 bases and J 4 bases; nucleotides not matched to a gene: 5. Germline V gene lookup returns CDR1 SGHRS and CDR2 YFSETQ. The CDR3 sequence is CASSPGLAAYEQYF. CDR3 in DNA: TGCGCCAGCAGTCCGGGACTAGCGGCGTACGAGCAGTACTTC.

The V gene is TRBV2, the J gene TRBJ2-7, with 7 bases that match TRBD1. This CDR3 has 14 residues. The germline V gene has CDR1 SNHLY and CDR2 FYNNEI. V trimming: 9 bases; J trimming: 2 bases; junction bases outside the gene matches: 10. The CDR3 bases are TGTGCCAGTCGATTCCGGGACAGCCCCTACGAGCAGTACTTC. It yields the protein CASRFRDSPYEQYF.

The J gene is TRBJ1-3, the V gene TRBV29-1, with unresolved D. The CDR3 extends over 11 amino acids. Trimming cost V 7 bases and J 2 bases, with 6 bases left between them. Germline assignment: CDR1 SQVTM and CDR2 ANQGSEA. CDR3 protein: CSAPTGNTIYF. CDR3 nucleotide sequence: TGCAGCGCCCCTACTGGAAACACCATATATTTT. Full variable domain (missing parts from reference TRBV29-1 and TRBJ1-3): SAVISQKPSRDICQRGTSLTIQCQVDSQVTMMFWYRQQPGQSLTLIATANQGSEATYESGFVIDKFPISRPNLTFSTLTVSNMSPEDSSIYLCSAPTGNTIYFGEGSWLTVV.

The rearrangement links TRBV19 to TRBJ1-1, with unresolved D. CDR1 and CDR2 (germline): LNHDA, SQIVND (reference sequence). V lost 1 base and J lost 0, with 6 bases in between. The CDR3 runs to 14 residues. CDR3 loop: CASSIGYVNTEAFF. The CDR3 DNA reads TGTGCCAGTAGTATAGGCTATGTGAACACTGAAGCTTTCTTT.

The CDR3 loop is CASSQDSTGRTTGELFF. CDR3 coding DNA: TGTGCCAGCAGCCAAGATTCGACGGGAAGAACCACCGGGGAGCTGTTTTTT. The chain links TRBV4-2 to TRBJ2-2; TRBD2 might be the D (5 bases). This CDR3 comprises 17 residues. Germline CDR1 reads LGHNA; CDR2 reads YNFKEQ. V gave up 0 bases and J gave up 4 bases, with 15 bases separating them.

The chain uses TRBV27 and TRBJ2-7; 14 bases agree with TRBD2. The CDR3 sequence is 15 residues long. With V trimmed by 5 bases and J by 7 bases, 7 bases remained unmatched. Looked up from germline, CDR1 is MNHEY and CDR2 is SMNVEV (reference sequence). The DNA of the CDR3 is TGTGCCAGCAGTCCGGGACTAGCGGGAGCAAGAGAGCAGTACTTC. As protein: CASSPGLAGAREQYF.

The chain uses TRBV5-1 and TRBJ2-2; 7 positions agree with TRBD2. Germline V gene sequence: CDR1 SGHRS, CDR2 YFSETQ. CDR3 length: 14 residues. Losses at the gene ends were 2 bases for V and 5 bases for J; bases not matched to a gene: 3. CDR3 nucleotide sequence: TGCGCCAGCAGCTTTGCGGGAGTTACCGGGGAGCTGTTTTTT. It specifies CASSFAGVTGELFF.

The rearrangement joins TRBV30 to TRBJ2-2; possibly TRBD2 for D (6 bases). CDR3 length equals 14 residues. CDR1 is GTSNPN, CDR2 SVGIG, per germline (reference sequence). Deletions cut 2 bases from V and 3 bases from J, with 10 bases between. CDR3 in amino acids: CAWSQRVDTGELFF. CDR3 sequence (DNA): TGTGCCTGGAGTCAGCGGGTGGACACCGGGGAGCTGTTTTTT.

The V and J genes are TRBV7-8 and TRBJ1-5, with D perhaps matching TRBD1 (6 bases). This CDR3 has 21 residues. Germline CDR1 is SGHVS and CDR2 is FQNEAQ. The V end lost 1 base, the J end lost 5 bases, and 30 bases lay between the germline ends. The CDR3 nucleotides are TGTGCCAGCAGCTTAGTTGAGTCCTTCCGGAGGCAGGGGCGTTTGGATCAGCCCCAGCATTTT. Its translation is CASSLVESFRRQGRLDQPQHF.

The rearrangement joins TRBV5-4 to TRBJ2-3; 15 bases are a match to TRBD2. Germline V CDR1 and CDR2: SGHNT, YYREEE (reference sequence). This CDR3 has 15 residues. J gave up 4 bases and V 4 bases, and 1 base lay outside the gene matches. The CDR3 nucleotides are TGTGCCAGCAGCCGGACTAGCGGGAGGGCAGATACGCAGTATTTT. Protein sequence: CASSRTSGRADTQYF.

This chain links TRBV28 with TRBJ1-1, with 7 bases that match TRBD1. Trimming at V came to 4 bases and at J to 1 base, leaving 9 bases not matched to a gene. From germline, CDR1 is MDHEN and CDR2 SYDVKM. The CDR3 is made up of 16 amino acids. DNA for the CDR3: TGTGCCAGCAGTTCCTGGGACAGCACGAGGAACACTGAAGCTTTCTTT. Translating it yields CASSSWDSTRNTEAFF.

This clone occurred once. This sequence joins TRBV10-3 and TRBJ2-5; 11 bases map to TRBD2. Germline V gene sequence: CDR1 ENHRY, CDR2 SYGVKD. This CDR3 has 15 residues. V was clipped by 6 bases and J by 5 bases; unmatched bases: 8. As DNA, the CDR3 is TGTGCCATCAGCAAGATAGCGGGGGGGGAGGAGACCCAGTACTTC. Translated: CAISKIAGGEETQYF.

This clone was seen only once. The chain combines TRBV5-1 with TRBJ2-1; 13 bases match TRBD2. J lost 3 bases, V lost 4 bases, and 7 bases had no gene match. CDR1 and CDR2 (germline): SGHRS, YFSETQ. The length of the CDR3 is 17 residues. The chain's CDR3 is CASSPRTSGRYYNEQFF. The CDR3 nucleotides read TGCGCCAGCAGCCCACGGACTAGCGGGAGATACTACAATGAGCAGTTCTTC. The entire variable domain, with the rest obtained from reference TRBV5-1 and TRBJ2-1, is as follows: KAGVTQTPRYLIKTRGQQVTLSCSPISGHRSVSWYQQTPGQGLQFLFEYFSETQRNKGNFPGRFSGRQFSNSRSEMNVSTLELGDSALYLCASSPRTSGRYYNEQFFGPGTRLTVL.

The rearrangement links TRBV18 to TRBJ1-1; D is ambiguous. This CDR3 comprises 14 residues. The V gene lost 0 bases and the J gene lost 1 base, with 6 bases spanning the gap. Germline CDR1 reads KGHSH; CDR2 reads LQKENI. DNA for the CDR3: TGTGCCAGCTCACCACCAGGGAGGAACACTGAAGCTTTCTTT. Protein product: CASSPPGRNTEAFF.

The chain joins TRBV28 to TRBJ1-3; possible D gene TRBD1, 5 bases. The germline V and J ends were trimmed by 6 bases and 1 base, with 10 bases remaining between them. The germline V gene has CDR1 MDHEN and CDR2 SYDVKM. CDR3 length: 14 residues. The chain's CDR3 is CASRPTESGNTIYF. The CDR3 nucleotides are TGTGCCAGCAGACCGACAGAGTCTGGAAACACCATATATTTT.

The rearrangement uses TRBV9 and TRBJ2-1, with 13 bases lining up with TRBD2. V was clipped by 2 bases and J by 7 bases; unmatched bases: 3. The length of the CDR3 is 15 residues. Germline CDR1 reads SGDLS; CDR2 reads YYNGEE. The CDR3 reads CASSVGTSGTNEQFF. DNA for the CDR3: TGTGCCAGCAGCGTCGGGACTAGCGGGACGAATGAGCAGTTCTTC.

This clone showed up just once. This chain uses TRBV11-2 with TRBJ2-1; TRBD2 aligns across 8 bases. V gave up 3 bases and J gave up 5 bases; unmatched junction bases: 6. There are 15 residues in the CDR3. The V gene's germline CDR1 is SGHAT and CDR2 FQNNGV. The CDR3 nucleotides read TGTGCCAGCAGCTTTCTTAGCGGGAAAAACAATGAGCAGTTCTTC. Amino acids: CASSFLSGKNNEQFF.